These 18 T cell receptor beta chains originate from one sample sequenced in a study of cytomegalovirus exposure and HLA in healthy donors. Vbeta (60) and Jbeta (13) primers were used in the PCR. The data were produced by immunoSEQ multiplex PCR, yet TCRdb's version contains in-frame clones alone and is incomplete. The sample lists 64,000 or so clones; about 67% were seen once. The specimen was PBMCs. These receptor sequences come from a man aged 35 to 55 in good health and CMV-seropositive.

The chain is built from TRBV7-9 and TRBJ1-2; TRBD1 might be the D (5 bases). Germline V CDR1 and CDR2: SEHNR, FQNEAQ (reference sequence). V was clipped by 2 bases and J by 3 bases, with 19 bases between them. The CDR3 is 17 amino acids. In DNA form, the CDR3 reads TGTGCCAGCAGCTTACCAAGGTCCGGGGGTTTTGACTATGGCTACACCTTC. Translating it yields CASSLPRSGGFDYGYTF.

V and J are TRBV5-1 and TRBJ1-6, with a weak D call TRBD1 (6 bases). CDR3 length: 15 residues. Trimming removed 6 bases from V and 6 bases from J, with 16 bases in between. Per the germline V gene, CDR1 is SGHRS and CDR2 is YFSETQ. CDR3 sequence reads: CASKSGGAGNSPLHF. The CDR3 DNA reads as TGCGCCAGCAAATCTGGGGGCGCAGGTAATTCACCCCTCCACTTT.

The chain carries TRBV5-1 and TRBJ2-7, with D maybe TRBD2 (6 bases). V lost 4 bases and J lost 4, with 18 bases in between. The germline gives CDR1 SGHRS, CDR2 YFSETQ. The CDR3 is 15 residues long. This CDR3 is CASSPQAGSAYEQYF. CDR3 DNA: TGCGCCAGCAGCCCCCAAGCGGGCTCCGCGTACGAGCAGTACTTC.

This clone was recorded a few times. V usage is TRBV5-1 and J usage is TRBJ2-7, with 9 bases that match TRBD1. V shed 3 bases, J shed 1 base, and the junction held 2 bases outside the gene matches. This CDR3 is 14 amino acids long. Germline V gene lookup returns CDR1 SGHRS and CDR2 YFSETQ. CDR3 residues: CASSYGTGSYEQYF. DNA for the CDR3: TGCGCCAGCAGCTACGGGACAGGGTCCTACGAGCAGTACTTC.

The CDR3 here is CASSPWDRADTQYF. The CDR3 bases are TGTGCCAGCTCACCGTGGGACAGGGCGGATACGCAGTATTTT. This chain connects TRBV18 to TRBJ2-3; 9 bases agree with TRBD1. The CDR3 extends over 14 amino acids. Germline V gene data show CDR1 as KGHSH and CDR2 as LQKENI. The V gene end was trimmed by 3 bases and the J gene end by 6 bases; junction bases not matched to a gene: 4.

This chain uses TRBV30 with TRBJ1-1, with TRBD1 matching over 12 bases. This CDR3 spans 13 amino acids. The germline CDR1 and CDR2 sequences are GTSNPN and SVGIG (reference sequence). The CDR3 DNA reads TGTGCGCAGGAGGGACAGGGGGCGTCTGAAGCTTTCTTT. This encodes CAQEGQGASEAFF.

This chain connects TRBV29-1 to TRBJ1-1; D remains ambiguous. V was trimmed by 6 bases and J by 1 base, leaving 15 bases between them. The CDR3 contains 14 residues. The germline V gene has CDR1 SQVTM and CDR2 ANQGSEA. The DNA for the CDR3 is TGCAGCGTGCACCCGGGTTATTGGAACACTGAAGCTTTCTTT. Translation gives CSVHPGYWNTEAFF.

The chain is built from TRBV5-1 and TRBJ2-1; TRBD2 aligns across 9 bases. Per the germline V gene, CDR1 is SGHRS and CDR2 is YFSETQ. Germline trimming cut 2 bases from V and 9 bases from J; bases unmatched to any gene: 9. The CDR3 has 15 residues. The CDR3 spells CASSLDGTSSVEQFF. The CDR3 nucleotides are TGCGCCAGCAGCTTAGACGGGACTAGCTCGGTTGAGCAGTTCTTC.

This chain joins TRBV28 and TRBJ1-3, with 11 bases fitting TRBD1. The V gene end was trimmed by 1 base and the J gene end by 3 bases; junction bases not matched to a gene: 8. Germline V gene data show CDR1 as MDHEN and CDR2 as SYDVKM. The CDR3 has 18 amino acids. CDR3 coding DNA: TGTGCCAGCAGTTTATTTGGGACAGGGGGTTTCGATGGAAACACCATATATTTT. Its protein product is CASSLFGTGGFDGNTIYF.

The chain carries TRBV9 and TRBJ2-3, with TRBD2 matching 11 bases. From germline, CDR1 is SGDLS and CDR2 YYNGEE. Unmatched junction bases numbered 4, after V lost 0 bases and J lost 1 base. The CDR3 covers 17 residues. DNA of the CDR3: TGTGCCAGCAGCGTAGGTAGCGGGAGGGCCGGCACAGATACGCAGTATTTT. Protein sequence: CASSVGSGRAGTDTQYF.

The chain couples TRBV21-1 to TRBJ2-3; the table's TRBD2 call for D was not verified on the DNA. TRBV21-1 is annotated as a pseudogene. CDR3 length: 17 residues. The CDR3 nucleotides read TGTGCCACCTTATCAGGAGCCCTAGCGGCGATCACAGATACGCAGTATTTT. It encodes CATLSGALAAITDTQYF.

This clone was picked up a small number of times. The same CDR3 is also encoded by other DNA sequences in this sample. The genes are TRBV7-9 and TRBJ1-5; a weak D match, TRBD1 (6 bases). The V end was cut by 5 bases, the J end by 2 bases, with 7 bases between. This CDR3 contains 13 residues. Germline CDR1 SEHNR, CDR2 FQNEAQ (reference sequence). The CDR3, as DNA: TGTGCCAGCAGCCCAGGGGGCAATCAGCCCCAGCATTTT. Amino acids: CASSPGGNQPQHF.

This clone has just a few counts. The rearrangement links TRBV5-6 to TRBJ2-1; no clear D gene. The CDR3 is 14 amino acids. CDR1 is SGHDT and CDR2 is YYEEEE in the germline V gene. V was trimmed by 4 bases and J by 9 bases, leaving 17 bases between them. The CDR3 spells CASSRGKRVAEQFF. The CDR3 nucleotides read TGTGCCAGCAGCAGAGGAAAACGGGTGGCTGAGCAGTTCTTC.

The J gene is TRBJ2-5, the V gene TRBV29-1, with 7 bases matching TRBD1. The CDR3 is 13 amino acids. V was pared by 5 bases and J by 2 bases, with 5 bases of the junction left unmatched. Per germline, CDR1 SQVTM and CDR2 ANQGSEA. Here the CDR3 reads CSVRGGMQETQYF. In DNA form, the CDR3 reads TGCAGCGTTAGAGGGGGCATGCAAGAGACCCAGTACTTC.

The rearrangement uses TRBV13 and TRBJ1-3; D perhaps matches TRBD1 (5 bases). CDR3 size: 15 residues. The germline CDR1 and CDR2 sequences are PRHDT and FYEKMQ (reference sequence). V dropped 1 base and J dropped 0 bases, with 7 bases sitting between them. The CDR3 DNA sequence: TGTGCCAGCAGCTTAGCGGGGGGCTCTGGAAACACCATATATTTT. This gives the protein CASSLAGGSGNTIYF.

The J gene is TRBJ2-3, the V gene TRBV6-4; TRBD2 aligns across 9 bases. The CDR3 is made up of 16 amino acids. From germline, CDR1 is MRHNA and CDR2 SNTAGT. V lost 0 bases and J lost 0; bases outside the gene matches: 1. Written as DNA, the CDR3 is TGTGCCAGCAGTGACTCAGCGGGGGGTAGCACAGATACGCAGTATTTT. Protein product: CASSDSAGGSTDTQYF.

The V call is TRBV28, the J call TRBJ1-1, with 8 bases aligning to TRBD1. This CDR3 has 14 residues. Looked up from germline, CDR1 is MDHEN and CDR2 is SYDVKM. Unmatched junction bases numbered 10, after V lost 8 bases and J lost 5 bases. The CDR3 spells CASVGQGLGTEAFF. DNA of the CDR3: TGTGCCAGCGTAGGACAGGGCCTGGGTACTGAAGCTTTCTTT. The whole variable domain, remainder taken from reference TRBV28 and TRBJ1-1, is DVKVTQSSRYLVKRTGEKVFLECVQDMDHENMFWYRQDPGLGLRLIYFSYDVKMKEKGDIPEGYSVSREKKERFSLILESASTNQTSMYLCASVGQGLGTEAFFGQGTRLTVV.

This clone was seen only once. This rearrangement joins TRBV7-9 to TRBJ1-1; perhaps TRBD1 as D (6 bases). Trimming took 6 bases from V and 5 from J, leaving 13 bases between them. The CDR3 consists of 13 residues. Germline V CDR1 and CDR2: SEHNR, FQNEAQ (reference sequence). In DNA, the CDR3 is TGTGCCAGCAGGGGGACGCAGGGGACTGAAGCTTTCTTT. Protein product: CASRGTQGTEAFF.